This is a list of T cell receptor beta chains from one sample in a study of tumor-infiltrating lymphocytes in localized non-small cell lung cancer. Using immunoSEQ multiplex PCR, the repertoire was profiled, and TCRdb retains in-frame clones only, with some absent. Of about 8,900 clones listed, 55% to 75% are singletons. Input material: uninvolved lung tissue not adjacent to the tumor. These TCRs come from a human donor with non-small cell lung cancer. Each CDR3 is given with its conserved first and last residue. D genes are given only for firm matches. A row's size may be missing; if present it is once, few, many or a size class.

d_gene: NA
abundance: NA
j_gene: TRBJ2-5
v_gene: TRBV7-2
len: 14
CDR3nt: TGTGCCAGCAGCCCCGGACACAATCAAGAGACCCAGTACTTC
CDR3aa: CASSPGHNQETQYF

d_gene: NA
abundance: few
j_gene: TRBJ2-7
v_gene: TRBV2
len: 11
CDR3nt: TGTGCCAGCAGTCCACTCTACGAGCAGTACTTC
CDR3aa: CASSPLYEQYF

d_gene: NA
abundance: few
j_gene: TRBJ2-5
v_gene: TRBV5-1
len: 12
CDR3nt: TGCGCCAGCAGCGCCTTACAAGAGACCCAGTACTTC
CDR3aa: CASSALQETQYF

d_gene: NA
abundance: NA
j_gene: TRBJ2-1
v_gene: TRBV7-7
len: 13
CDR3nt: TGTGCTAGCAGCTTAGAAAGGGGTGAAGAGCAGTTCTTC
CDR3aa: CASSLERGEEQFF

d_gene: NA
abundance: few
j_gene: TRBJ2-2
v_gene: TRBV5-1
len: 16
CDR3nt: TGCGCCAGCAGCTTGGTCGCCGTCGGAAACACCGGGGAGCTGTTTTTT
CDR3aa: CASSLVAVGNTGELFF

d_gene: TRBD1
abundance: NA
j_gene: TRBJ2-2
v_gene: TRBV7-2
len: 15
CDR3nt: TGTGCCAGCAGCCTACGCACAGGGGTAGGCGGGGAGCTGTTTTTT
CDR3aa: CASSLRTGVGGELFF

d_gene: NA
abundance: NA
j_gene: TRBJ2-7
v_gene: TRBV9
len: 14
CDR3nt: TGTGCCAGCAGCGTAGGAGGGAGTACCTACGAGCAGTACTTC
CDR3aa: CASSVGGSTYEQYF

d_gene: TRBD1
abundance: NA
j_gene: TRBJ2-2
v_gene: TRBV7-9
len: 15
CDR3nt: TGTGCCGGTACAGAGGGGGCGCGGAGCACCGGGGAGCTGTTTTTT
CDR3aa: CAGTEGARSTGELFF

d_gene: TRBD1
abundance: NA
j_gene: TRBJ2-5
v_gene: TRBV7-7
len: 16
CDR3nt: TGTGCCAGCAGCGCAACAGGGGCGCGTCTCCAAGAGACCCAGTACTTC
CDR3aa: CASSATGARLQETQYF

d_gene: NA
abundance: NA
j_gene: TRBJ2-5
v_gene: TRBV7-2
len: 13
CDR3nt: TGTGCCAGCAGCCGGACCGTACAAGAGACCCAGTACTTC
CDR3aa: CASSRTVQETQYF

d_gene: NA
abundance: NA
j_gene: TRBJ2-1
v_gene: TRBV27
len: 13
CDR3nt: TGTGCCAGCAGTTTATCGGGTAGCGGTGAGCAGTTCTTC
CDR3aa: CASSLSGSGEQFF

d_gene: TRBD2
abundance: NA
j_gene: TRBJ2-1
v_gene: TRBV7-3
len: 16
CDR3nt: TGTGCCAGCAGCTTCACCGGGACTAGCGGGAGAGGCGAGCAGTTCTTC
CDR3aa: CASSFTGTSGRGEQFF

d_gene: NA
abundance: NA
j_gene: TRBJ2-1
v_gene: TRBV4-1
len: 15
CDR3nt: TGCGCCAGCAGCCAATTAGCGGCCTCCTACAATGAGCAGTTCTTC
CDR3aa: CASSQLAASYNEQFF

d_gene: NA
abundance: NA
j_gene: TRBJ2-7
v_gene: TRBV29-1
len: 13
CDR3nt: TGCAGCGTGCAAATGGGGAACACCTACGAGCAGTACTTC
CDR3aa: CSVQMGNTYEQYF

d_gene: NA
abundance: NA
j_gene: TRBJ1-4
v_gene: TRBV30
len: 13
CDR3nt: TGTGCCTGGGGTGGGGCCCTTAATGAAAAACTGTTTTTT
CDR3aa: CAWGGALNEKLFF

d_gene: NA
abundance: NA
j_gene: TRBJ2-2
v_gene: TRBV5-4
len: 14
CDR3nt: TGTGCCAGCAGCTTATCGGGGCAAGCCGGGGAGCTGTTTTTT
CDR3aa: CASSLSGQAGELFF

d_gene: NA
abundance: NA
j_gene: TRBJ2-6
v_gene: TRBV28
len: 16
CDR3nt: TGTGCCAGCAAACGAGGCCTCTCGTCTGGGGCCAACGTCCTGACTTTC
CDR3aa: CASKRGLSSGANVLTF

d_gene: NA
abundance: large
j_gene: TRBJ1-2
v_gene: TRBV28
len: 14
CDR3nt: TGTGCCAGCAGCTTAACCGGGACGATGAGTGGCTACACCTTC
CDR3aa: CASSLTGTMSGYTF

d_gene: NA
abundance: few
j_gene: TRBJ1-1
v_gene: TRBV14
len: 13
CDR3nt: TGTGCCAGCAGCCCCAGCGGGGACACTGAAGCTTTCTTT
CDR3aa: CASSPSGDTEAFF

d_gene: NA
abundance: medium-sized
j_gene: TRBJ2-5
v_gene: TRBV7-7
len: 15
CDR3nt: TGTGCCAGCAGCACCGGAGAAGGGGGGGGAGAGACCCAGTACTTC
CDR3aa: CASSTGEGGGETQYF

d_gene: NA
abundance: NA
j_gene: TRBJ2-7
v_gene: TRBV7-6
len: 13
CDR3nt: TGTGCCAGCAGCTCGGGACCAAACTACGAGCAGTACTTC
CDR3aa: CASSSGPNYEQYF